What follows are 19 T cell receptor beta chains derived from one specimen sequenced in a study of T-cell reconstitution after alpha-beta-depleted transplantation in children. The TCRbeta library incorporated unique molecular identifiers. TCRdb reanalysed the PCR reads using MiXCR and keeps one entry per CDR3 protein. The table shows approximately 500,000 distinct CDR3 sequences, with about 10% occurring only once. Here the sequenced sample was PBMCs, taken before TCRalphabeta/CD19-depleted stem cell transplant. Receptor source: a child aged 2-15 years with inherited bone marrow failure, due to receive a stem cell transplant.

This clonotype was counted only a few times. CDR3 DNA: TGTGCCTGGAGCGCGCCTAGGCCCCACGAGCAGTACTTC. It encodes CAWSAPRPHEQYF. The J gene is TRBJ2-7, the V gene TRBV30; D is undetermined. Trimming stripped 3 bases from V and 5 bases from J, with 14 bases between. The length of the CDR3 is 13 residues. Germline CDR1 is GTSNPN and CDR2 is SVGIG (reference sequence). The full variable domain, completed using reference TRBV30 and TRBJ2-7, is SQTIHQWPATLVQPVGSPLSLECTVEGTSNPNLYWYRQAAGRGLQLLFYSVGIGQISSEVPQNLSASRPQDRQFILSSKKLLLSDSGFYLCAWSAPRPHEQYFGPGTRLTVT.

The genes are TRBV4-3 and TRBJ2-2, with 15 bases matching TRBD2. V trimming: 0 bases; J trimming: 5 bases; junction bases outside the gene matches: 4. The CDR3 totals 18 residues. The germline V gene has CDR1 LGHNA and CDR2 YSLEER. CDR3: CASSQDLGLAGGTGELFF. CDR3 DNA sequence: TGCGCCAGCAGCCAAGATTTGGGACTAGCGGGAGGTACCGGGGAGCTGTTTTTT.

This clonotype showed up many times. The gene calls are TRBV4-3 and TRBJ1-1; D gene uncertain. The CDR3 is made up of 14 amino acids. CDR1 is LGHNA and CDR2 is YSLEER in the germline V gene. V lost 1 base and J 3 bases, leaving 9 bases between the germline ends. As DNA, the CDR3 is TGCGCCAGCAGCCAAGGCCGAGAGGACACTGAAGCTTTCTTT. Encoded protein: CASSQGREDTEAFF.

Points on this clonotype: This sequence may be a read error, since a much larger clone differs from it by one base. The CDR3 region is CSARGPAKYIQYF. The DNA of the CDR3 is TGCAGTGCTAGGGGGCCAGCCAAATACATTCAGTACTTC. This chain links TRBV20-1 with TRBJ2-4, with D perhaps TRBD1 (5 bases). Germline values: CDR1 DFQATT, CDR2 SNEGSKA (reference sequence). There are 13 residues in the CDR3.

In its sample, this clonotype was seen many times. The genes are TRBV2 and TRBJ2-2, with D unresolved. Germline assignment: CDR1 SNHLY and CDR2 FYNNEI. This CDR3 comprises 14 residues. V was pared by 4 bases and J by 7 bases, with 13 bases between. In DNA form, the CDR3 reads TGTGCCAGCAGTGCAATCTTTGGAAACGGGGAGCTGTTTTTT. Its translation: CASSAIFGNGELFF.

The rearrangement joins TRBV3-1 to TRBJ2-7; D is unclear. Germline V gene lookup returns CDR1 LGHDT and CDR2 YNNKEL (reference sequence). The CDR3 is 18 residues long. Trimming shortened V by 4 bases and J by 0 bases, and 22 bases separated the two germline ends. CDR3 in DNA: TGTGCCAGCAGCCTCCCCCCTGTATCCGGCCGCGACTCCTACGAGCAGTACTTC. Its protein is CASSLPPVSGRDSYEQYF.

This clonotype has a count of ten or more. The J gene is TRBJ2-7, the V gene TRBV7-2; D is uncertain. V was pared by 3 bases and J by 3 bases, with 12 bases between. The germline CDR1 and CDR2 sequences are SGHTA and FQGNSA. The CDR3 runs 14 residues. CDR3 residues: CASSLEGSNYEQYF. The CDR3 nucleotides read TGTGCCAGCAGCTTGGAAGGTTCAAACTACGAGCAGTACTTC.

This clonotype appeared many times. This chain connects TRBV6-2 or TRBV6-3 to TRBJ2-2; no clear D. This CDR3 contains 12 residues. Germline CDR1 reads MNHEY; CDR2 reads SVGEGT. V lost 1 base and J lost 7, with 4 bases in between. The CDR3 DNA reads TGTGCCAGCAGTTACTGGGTCGGGGAGCTGTTTTTT. Translated, it gives CASSYWVGELFF.

This clonotype occurred a few times. The rearrangement uses TRBV19 and TRBJ2-7, with D possibly being TRBD1 (6 bases). V was pared by 4 bases and J by 0 bases, with 13 bases between. There are 15 residues in the CDR3. Germline V gene data show CDR1 as LNHDA and CDR2 as SQIVND (reference sequence). The DNA for the CDR3 is TGTGCCAGTAGTACAGGGGTCAGGGCCTCCTACGAGCAGTACTTC. Translated, it gives CASSTGVRASYEQYF.

The gene calls are TRBV6-2 or TRBV6-3 and TRBJ2-7, with a possible D match to TRBD2 (5 bases). Germline CDR1 MNHEY, CDR2 SVGEGT. V was trimmed by 2 bases and J by 3 bases, leaving 11 bases between them. The CDR3 is made up of 14 amino acids. CDR3 sequence (DNA): TGTGCCAGCAGTTACGGACTGGGGATCTACGAGCAGTACTTC. Its protein product is CASSYGLGIYEQYF.

This clonotype was counted at least ten times. The rearrangement uses TRBV6-2 or TRBV6-3 and TRBJ2-2; either TRBD1 or TRBD2 may supply D (5 bases each). The CDR3 covers 17 residues. Looked up from germline, CDR1 is MNHEY and CDR2 is SVGEGT. The V end was cut by 4 bases, the J end by 3 bases, with 18 bases between. CDR3 loop: CASSWDARWDYTGELFF. The CDR3 DNA follows: TGTGCCAGCAGTTGGGACGCTAGATGGGATTACACCGGGGAGCTGTTTTTT.

This clonotype was seen only a few times. V is TRBV5-6 and J is TRBJ2-1; TRBD2 matches 8 bases. Germline loops: CDR1 SGHDT, CDR2 YYEEEE. This CDR3 comprises 12 residues. The trim removed 0 bases at V and 10 bases at J, leaving 0 bases unmatched. The DNA of the CDR3 is TGTGCCAGCAGCTTGGCTAGCGGGGAGCAGTTCTTC. Residues: CASSLASGEQFF.

This clonotype was picked up many times. The chain couples TRBV6-2 or TRBV6-3 to TRBJ2-1; 12 bases line up with TRBD2. The J segment lost 10 bases and the V segment lost 7 bases, leaving 14 bases of the junction unmatched. Germline values: CDR1 MNHEY, CDR2 SVGEGT. The CDR3 loop spans 16 amino acids. The CDR3 loop reads CASTAGRLAGVEEQFF. The CDR3 bases are TGTGCCAGCACCGCCGGGCGACTAGCGGGAGTGGAAGAGCAGTTCTTC.

There are many counts of this clonotype. The rearrangement links TRBV11-2 to TRBJ2-1, with D possibly TRBD2 on 6 matching bases. V lost 0 bases to trimming and J lost 4 bases, with 13 bases between them. From germline, CDR1 is SGHAT and CDR2 FQNNGV. The CDR3 contains 16 residues. The CDR3 sequence: CASSLDPGEEYNEQFF. CDR3 DNA: TGTGCCAGCAGCTTAGACCCGGGAGAGGAATACAATGAGCAGTTCTTC.

This clonotype was seen many times. The rearrangement links TRBV14 to TRBJ2-1, with 10 bases fitting TRBD1. The CDR3 runs 16 residues. Germline values: CDR1 SGHDN, CDR2 FVKESK. Trimming cost V 5 bases and J 4 bases; bases outside gene matches: 8. The CDR3 region is CASSSRGQGFYNEQFF. The CDR3 coding sequence is TGTGCCAGCAGCTCGAGGGGACAGGGGTTTTACAATGAGCAGTTCTTC.

This clonotype appeared many times. V is TRBV7-9 and J is TRBJ2-7, with D perhaps matching TRBD1 (7 bases). The CDR3 runs 15 residues. V lost 1 base and J 2 bases, leaving 12 bases between the germline ends. The germline gives CDR1 SEHNR, CDR2 FQNEAQ (reference sequence). This CDR3 reads CASSLVSRGAYEQYF. The CDR3 DNA is TGTGCCAGCAGCTTAGTTTCCAGGGGGGCCTACGAGCAGTACTTC.

With regard to this clonotype: This may arise from a read error, as a much more abundant clone is one base away. The chain links TRBV27 to TRBJ2-7; TRBD2 matches 8 bases. The CDR3 runs 17 residues. From germline, CDR1 is MNHEY and CDR2 SMNVEV (reference sequence). With 4 bases clipped from V and 8 bases from J, the junction kept 19 bases outside the gene matches. CDR3 residues: CASSSPTGGSASFKQYF. CDR3 nucleotide sequence: TGTGCCAGCAGTTCCCCTACGGGAGGGTCCGCCTCGTTCAAGCAGTACTTC.

This clonotype was counted ten times or more. The chain links TRBV4-3 to TRBJ2-7; 11 bases fit TRBD2. Germline trimming cut 0 bases from V and 5 bases from J; bases unmatched to any gene: 6. The CDR3 contains 16 residues. CDR1 and CDR2 (germline): LGHNA, YSLEER. The CDR3 is CASSQEWTLAGDEQYF. In DNA, the CDR3 is TGCGCCAGCAGCCAAGAGTGGACACTAGCGGGAGACGAGCAGTACTTC.

The chain uses TRBV12-3 or TRBV12-4 and TRBJ2-5; 15 nucleotides align to TRBD2. The CDR3 loop spans 17 amino acids. Trimming removed 6 bases from V and 4 bases from J; junction bases left unmatched: 9. The CDR3 nucleotides read TGTGCCAGCAGGGGACTAGCGGGAGGAGGTTTGCGAGAGACCCAGTACTTC. Amino acids: CASRGLAGGGLRETQYF.